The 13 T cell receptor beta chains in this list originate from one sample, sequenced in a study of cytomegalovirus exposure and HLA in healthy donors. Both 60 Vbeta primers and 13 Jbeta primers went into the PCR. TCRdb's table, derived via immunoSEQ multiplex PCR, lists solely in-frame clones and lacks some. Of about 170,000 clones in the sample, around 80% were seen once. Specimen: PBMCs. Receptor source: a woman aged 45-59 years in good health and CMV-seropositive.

CDR3 in DNA: TGTGCCAGCAGCGTAGATCTATGGAGTCGCACAGATACGCAGTATTTT. Translated, it gives CASSVDLWSRTDTQYF. The J gene is TRBJ2-3, the V gene TRBV9; no clear D gene. Trimming removed 0 bases at V and 1 base at J, with 12 bases between. Germline V CDR1 and CDR2: SGDLS, YYNGEE. The CDR3 has 16 residues. The full variable domain, in which reference TRBV9 and TRBJ2-3 provide the parts outside the CDR3, is DSGVTQTPKHLITATGQRVTLRCSPRSGDLSVYWYQQSLDQGLQFLIQYYNGEERAKGNILERFSAQQFPDLHSELNLSSLELGDSALYFCASSVDLWSRTDTQYFGPGTRLTVL.

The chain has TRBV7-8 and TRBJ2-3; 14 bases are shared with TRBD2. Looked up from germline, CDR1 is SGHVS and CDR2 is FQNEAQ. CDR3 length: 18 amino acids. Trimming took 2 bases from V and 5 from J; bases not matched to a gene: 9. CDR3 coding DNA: TGTGCCAGCAGCTTACGACGACTAGCGGGGGGGCAGGGAGATACGCAGTATTTT. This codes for CASSLRRLAGGQGDTQYF.

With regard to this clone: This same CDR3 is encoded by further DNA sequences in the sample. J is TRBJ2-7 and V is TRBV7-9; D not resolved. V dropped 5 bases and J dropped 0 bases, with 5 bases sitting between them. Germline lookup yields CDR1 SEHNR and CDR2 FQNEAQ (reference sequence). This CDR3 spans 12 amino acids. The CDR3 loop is CASSISSYEQYF. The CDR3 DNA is TGTGCCAGCAGCATCAGCTCCTACGAGCAGTACTTC.

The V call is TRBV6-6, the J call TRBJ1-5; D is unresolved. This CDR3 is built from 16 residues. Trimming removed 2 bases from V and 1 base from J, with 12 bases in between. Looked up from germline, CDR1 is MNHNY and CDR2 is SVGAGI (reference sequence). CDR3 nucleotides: TGTGCCAGCAGTTACGGAGGGTCGGGGAGCAATCAGCCCCAGCATTTT. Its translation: CASSYGGSGSNQPQHF.

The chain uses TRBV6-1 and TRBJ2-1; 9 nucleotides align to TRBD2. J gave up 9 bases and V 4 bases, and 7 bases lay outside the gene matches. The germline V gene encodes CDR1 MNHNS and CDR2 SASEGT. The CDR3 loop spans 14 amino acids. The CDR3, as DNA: TGTGCCAGCAGTGGGATTAGCGGGAGAGGTGAGCAGTTCTTC. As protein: CASSGISGRGEQFF.

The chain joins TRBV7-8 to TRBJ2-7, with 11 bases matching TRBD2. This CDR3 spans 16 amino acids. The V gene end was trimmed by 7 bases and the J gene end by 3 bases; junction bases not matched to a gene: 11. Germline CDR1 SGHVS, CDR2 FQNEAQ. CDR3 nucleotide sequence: TGTGCCAGCACCCTAGGACTAGCGGGTCATATCTACGAGCAGTACTTC. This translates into CASTLGLAGHIYEQYF.

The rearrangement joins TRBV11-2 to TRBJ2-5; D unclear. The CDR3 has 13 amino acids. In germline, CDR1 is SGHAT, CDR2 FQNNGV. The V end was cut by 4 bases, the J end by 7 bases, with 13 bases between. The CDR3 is CASSSREVVTQYF. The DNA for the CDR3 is TGTGCCAGCAGCTCCCGCGAAGTGGTGACCCAGTACTTC.

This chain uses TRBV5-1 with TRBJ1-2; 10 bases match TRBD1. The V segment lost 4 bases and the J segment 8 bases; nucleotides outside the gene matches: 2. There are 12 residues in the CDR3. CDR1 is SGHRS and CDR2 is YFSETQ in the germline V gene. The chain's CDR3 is CASSGTGEGYTF. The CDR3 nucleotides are TGCGCCAGCAGCGGGACAGGGGAGGGCTACACCTTC.

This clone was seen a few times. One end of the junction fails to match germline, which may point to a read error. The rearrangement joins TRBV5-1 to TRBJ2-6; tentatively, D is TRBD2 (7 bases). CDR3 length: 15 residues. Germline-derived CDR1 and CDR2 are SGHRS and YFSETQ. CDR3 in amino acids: CASLPGGSGANGLTF. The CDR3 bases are TGCGCCAGCCTCCCGGGGGGCTCTGGGGCCAACGGCCTGACTTTC.

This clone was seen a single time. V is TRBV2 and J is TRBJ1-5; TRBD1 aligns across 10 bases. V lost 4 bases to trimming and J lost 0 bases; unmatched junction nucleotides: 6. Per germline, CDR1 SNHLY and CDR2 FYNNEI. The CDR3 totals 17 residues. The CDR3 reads CASSGDRGAYSNQPQHF. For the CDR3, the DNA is TGTGCCAGCAGTGGGGACAGGGGCGCCTATAGCAATCAGCCCCAGCATTTT.

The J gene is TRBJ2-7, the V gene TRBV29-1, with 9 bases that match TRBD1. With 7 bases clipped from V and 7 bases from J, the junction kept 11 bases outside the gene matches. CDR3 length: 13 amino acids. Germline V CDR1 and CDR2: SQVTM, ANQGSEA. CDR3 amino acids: CSARDRVIGEQYF. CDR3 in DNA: TGCAGCGCCCGGGACAGGGTTATCGGGGAGCAGTACTTC.

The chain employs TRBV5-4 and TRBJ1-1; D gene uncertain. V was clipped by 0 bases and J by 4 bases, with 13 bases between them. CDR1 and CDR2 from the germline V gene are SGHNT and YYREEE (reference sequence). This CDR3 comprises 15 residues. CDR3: CASSLGREVGTEAFF. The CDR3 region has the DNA TGTGCCAGCAGCTTGGGCCGGGAGGTAGGCACTGAAGCTTTCTTT.

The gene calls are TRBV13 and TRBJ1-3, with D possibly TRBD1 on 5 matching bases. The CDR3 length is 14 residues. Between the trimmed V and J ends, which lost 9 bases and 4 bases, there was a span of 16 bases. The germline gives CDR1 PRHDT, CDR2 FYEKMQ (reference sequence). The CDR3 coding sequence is TGTGCCAGTGGAGGGGCCGCCGAGGGAAACACCATATATTTT. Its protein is CASGGAAEGNTIYF.